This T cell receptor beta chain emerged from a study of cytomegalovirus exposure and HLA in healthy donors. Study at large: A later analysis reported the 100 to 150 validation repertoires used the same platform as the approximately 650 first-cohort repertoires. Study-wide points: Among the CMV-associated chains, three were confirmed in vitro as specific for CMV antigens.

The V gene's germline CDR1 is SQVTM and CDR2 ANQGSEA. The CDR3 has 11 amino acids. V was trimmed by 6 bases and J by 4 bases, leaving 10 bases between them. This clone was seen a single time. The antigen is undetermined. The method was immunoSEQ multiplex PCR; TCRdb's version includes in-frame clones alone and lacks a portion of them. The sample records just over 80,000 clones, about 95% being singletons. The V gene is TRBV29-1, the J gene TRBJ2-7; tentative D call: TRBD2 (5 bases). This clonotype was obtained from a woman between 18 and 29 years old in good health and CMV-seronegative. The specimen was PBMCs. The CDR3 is CSVSRGYEQYF. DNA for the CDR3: TGCAGCGTATCTAGAGGGTACGAGCAGTACTTC.